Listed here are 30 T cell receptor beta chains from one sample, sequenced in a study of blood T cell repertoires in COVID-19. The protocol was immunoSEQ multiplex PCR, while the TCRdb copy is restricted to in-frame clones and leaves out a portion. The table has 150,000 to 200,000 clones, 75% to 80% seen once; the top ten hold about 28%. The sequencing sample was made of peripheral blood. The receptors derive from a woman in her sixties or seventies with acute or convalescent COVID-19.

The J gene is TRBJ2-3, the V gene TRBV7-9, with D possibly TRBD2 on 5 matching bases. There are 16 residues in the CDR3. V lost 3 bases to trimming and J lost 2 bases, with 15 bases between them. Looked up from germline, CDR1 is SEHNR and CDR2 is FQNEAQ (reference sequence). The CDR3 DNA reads TGTGCCAGCAGCTTGGATCAAGGGCGGGCCACAGATACGCAGTATTTT. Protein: CASSLDQGRATDTQYF.

CDR3 nucleotides: TGTGCCAGCAGCGAGCGGGAGATAGAGACCCAGTACTTC. Translation: CASSEREIETQYF. This chain connects TRBV6-5 to TRBJ2-5; 8 bases are shared with TRBD2. The CDR3 runs 13 residues. CDR1 and CDR2 (germline): MNHEY, SVGAGI. J lost 4 bases, V lost 6 bases, and 4 bases had no gene match.

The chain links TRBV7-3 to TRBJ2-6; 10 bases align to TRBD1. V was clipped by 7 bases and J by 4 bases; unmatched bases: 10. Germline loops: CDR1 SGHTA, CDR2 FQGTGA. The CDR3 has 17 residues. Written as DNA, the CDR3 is TGTGCCAGCAAAAGGGACAGGGGCTGGTCGGGGGCCAACGTCCTGACTTTC. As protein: CASKRDRGWSGANVLTF.

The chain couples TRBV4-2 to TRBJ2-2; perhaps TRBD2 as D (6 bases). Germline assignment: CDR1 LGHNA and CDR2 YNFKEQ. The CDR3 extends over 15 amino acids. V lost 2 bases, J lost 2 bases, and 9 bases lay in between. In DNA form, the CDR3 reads TGTGCCAGCAGCCAAACGGGACTTAACACCGGGGAGCTGTTTTTT. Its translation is CASSQTGLNTGELFF.

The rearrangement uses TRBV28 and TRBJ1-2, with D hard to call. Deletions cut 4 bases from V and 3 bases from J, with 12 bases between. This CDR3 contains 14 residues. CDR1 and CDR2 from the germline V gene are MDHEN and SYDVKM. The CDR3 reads CASSSPGPYYGYTF. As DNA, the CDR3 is TGTGCCAGCAGTTCCCCCGGTCCCTACTATGGCTACACCTTC.

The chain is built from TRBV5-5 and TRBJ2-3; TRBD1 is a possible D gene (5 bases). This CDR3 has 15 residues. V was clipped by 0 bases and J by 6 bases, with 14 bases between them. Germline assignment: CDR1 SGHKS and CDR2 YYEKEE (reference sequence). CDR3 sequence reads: CASSLGPTVSDTQYF. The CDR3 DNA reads TGTGCCAGCAGCTTGGGGCCGACAGTATCCGATACGCAGTATTTT.

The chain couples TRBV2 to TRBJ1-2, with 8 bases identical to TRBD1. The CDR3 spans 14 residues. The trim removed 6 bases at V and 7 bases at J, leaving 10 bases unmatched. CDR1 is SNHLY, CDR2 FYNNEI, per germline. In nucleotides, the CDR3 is TGTGCCAGCAGCGGCCGGACAGGGCGAGGTGGCTACACCTTC. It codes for CASSGRTGRGGYTF.

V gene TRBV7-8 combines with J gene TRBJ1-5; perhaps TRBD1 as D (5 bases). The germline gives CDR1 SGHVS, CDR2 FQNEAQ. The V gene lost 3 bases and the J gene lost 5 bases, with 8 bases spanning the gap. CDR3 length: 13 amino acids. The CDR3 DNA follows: TGTGCCAGCAGCTTCCGGGGGTATCAGCCCCAGCATTTT. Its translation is CASSFRGYQPQHF.

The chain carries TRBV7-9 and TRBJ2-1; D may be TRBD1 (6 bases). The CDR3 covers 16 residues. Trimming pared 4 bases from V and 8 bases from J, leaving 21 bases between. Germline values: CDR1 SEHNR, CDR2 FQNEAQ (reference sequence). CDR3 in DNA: TGTGCCAGCAGCTCCAGGTCTTTTGGACAGTTCCATGAGCAGTTCTTC. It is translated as CASSSRSFGQFHEQFF.

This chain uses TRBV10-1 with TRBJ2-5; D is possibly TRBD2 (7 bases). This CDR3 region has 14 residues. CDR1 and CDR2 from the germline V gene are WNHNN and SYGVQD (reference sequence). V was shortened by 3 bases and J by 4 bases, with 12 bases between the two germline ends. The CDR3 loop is CASSDRGGAETQYF. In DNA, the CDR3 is TGCGCCAGCAGTGACCGCGGGGGCGCAGAGACCCAGTACTTC.

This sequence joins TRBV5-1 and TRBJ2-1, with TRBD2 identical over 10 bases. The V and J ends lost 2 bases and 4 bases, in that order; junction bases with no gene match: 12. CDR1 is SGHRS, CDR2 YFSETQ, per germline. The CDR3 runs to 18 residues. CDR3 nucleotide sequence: TGCGCCAGCAGCTTCCTCCCCAGCGGGAGGGGGGTTTACAATGAGCAGTTCTTC. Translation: CASSFLPSGRGVYNEQFF. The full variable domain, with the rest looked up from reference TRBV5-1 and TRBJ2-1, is KAGVTQTPRYLIKTRGQQVTLSCSPISGHRSVSWYQQTPGQGLQFLFEYFSETQRNKGNFPGRFSGRQFSNSRSEMNVSTLELGDSALYLCASSFLPSGRGVYNEQFFGPGTRLTVL.

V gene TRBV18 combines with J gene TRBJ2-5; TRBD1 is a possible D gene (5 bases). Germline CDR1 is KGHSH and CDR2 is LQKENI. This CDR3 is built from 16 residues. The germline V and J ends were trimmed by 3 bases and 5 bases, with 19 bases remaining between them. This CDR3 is CASSPTVGQYGETQYF. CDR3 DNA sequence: TGTGCCAGCTCACCGACCGTCGGACAATACGGGGAGACCCAGTACTTC.

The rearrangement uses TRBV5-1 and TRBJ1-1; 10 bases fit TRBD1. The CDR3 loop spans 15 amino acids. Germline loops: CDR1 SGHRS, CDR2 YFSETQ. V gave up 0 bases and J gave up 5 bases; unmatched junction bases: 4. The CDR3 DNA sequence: TGCGCCAGCAGCTTGGATGGGACAGGGGAAACTGAAGCTTTCTTT. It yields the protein CASSLDGTGETEAFF.

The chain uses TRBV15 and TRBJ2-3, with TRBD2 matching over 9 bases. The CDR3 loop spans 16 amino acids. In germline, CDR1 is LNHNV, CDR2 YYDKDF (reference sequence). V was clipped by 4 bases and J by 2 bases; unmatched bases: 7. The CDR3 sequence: CATSTGTSKTTDTQYF. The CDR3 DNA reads TGTGCCACCAGCACCGGGACTAGCAAAACCACAGATACGCAGTATTTT.

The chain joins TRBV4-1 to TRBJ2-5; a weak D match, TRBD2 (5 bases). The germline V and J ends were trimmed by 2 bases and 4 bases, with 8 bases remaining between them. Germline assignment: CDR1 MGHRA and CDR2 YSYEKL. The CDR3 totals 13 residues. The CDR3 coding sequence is TGCGCCAGCAGCCAACGAGGGTCAGAGACCCAGTACTTC. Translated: CASSQRGSETQYF.

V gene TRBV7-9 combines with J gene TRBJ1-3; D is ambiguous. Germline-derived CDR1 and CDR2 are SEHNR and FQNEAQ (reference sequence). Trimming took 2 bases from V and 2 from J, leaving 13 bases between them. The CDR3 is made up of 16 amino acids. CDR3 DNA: TGTGCCAGCAGCTTATCTACCAGGATCCCTGGAAACACCATATATTTT. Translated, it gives CASSLSTRIPGNTIYF. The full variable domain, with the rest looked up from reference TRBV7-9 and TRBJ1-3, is DTGVSQNPRHKITKRGQNVTFRCDPISEHNRLYWYRQTLGQGPEFLTYFQNEAQLEKSRLLSDRFSAERPKGSFSTLEIQRTEQGDSAMYLCASSLSTRIPGNTIYFGEGSWLTVV.

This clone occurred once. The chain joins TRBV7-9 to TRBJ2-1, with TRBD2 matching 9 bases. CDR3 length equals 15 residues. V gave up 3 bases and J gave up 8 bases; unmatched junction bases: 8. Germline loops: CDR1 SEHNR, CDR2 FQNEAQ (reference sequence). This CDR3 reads CASSLGSGRGYEQFF. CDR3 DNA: TGTGCCAGCAGCTTGGGTAGCGGGAGAGGATATGAGCAGTTCTTC.

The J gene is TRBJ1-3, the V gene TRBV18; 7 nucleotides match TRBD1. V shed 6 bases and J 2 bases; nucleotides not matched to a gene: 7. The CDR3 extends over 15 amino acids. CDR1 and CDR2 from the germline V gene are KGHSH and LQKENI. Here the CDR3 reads CASSTETGPGNTIYF. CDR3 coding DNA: TGTGCCAGCTCGACCGAGACAGGGCCTGGAAACACCATATATTTT.

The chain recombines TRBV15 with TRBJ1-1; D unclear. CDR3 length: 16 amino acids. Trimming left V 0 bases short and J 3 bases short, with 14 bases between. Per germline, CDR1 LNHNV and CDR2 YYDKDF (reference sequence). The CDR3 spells CATSRDLGWQDTEAFF. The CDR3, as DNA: TGTGCCACCAGCAGAGATCTTGGGTGGCAGGACACTGAAGCTTTCTTT.

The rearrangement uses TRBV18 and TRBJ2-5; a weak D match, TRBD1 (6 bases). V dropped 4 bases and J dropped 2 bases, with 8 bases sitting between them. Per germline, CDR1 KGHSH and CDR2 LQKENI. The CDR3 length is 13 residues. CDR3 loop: CASSQTGQETQYF. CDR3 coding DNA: TGTGCCAGCTCACAAACAGGGCAAGAGACCCAGTACTTC.

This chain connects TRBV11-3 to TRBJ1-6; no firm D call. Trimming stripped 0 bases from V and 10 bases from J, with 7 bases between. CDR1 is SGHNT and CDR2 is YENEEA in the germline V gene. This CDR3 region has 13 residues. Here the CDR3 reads CASSLDGVSPLHF. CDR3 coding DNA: TGTGCCAGCAGCTTAGACGGGGTATCACCCCTCCACTTT. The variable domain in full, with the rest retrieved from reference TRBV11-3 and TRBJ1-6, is EAGVVQSPRYKIIEKKQPVAFWCNPISGHNTLYWYLQNLGQGPELLIRYENEEAVDDSQLPKDRFSAERLKGVDSTLKIQPAELGDSAVYLCASSLDGVSPLHFGNGTRLTVT.

CDR3 in DNA: TGTGCCAGCAGAAACAGGGGAAATAGCTATGGCTACACCTTC. Protein sequence: CASRNRGNSYGYTF. The chain uses TRBV6-5 and TRBJ1-2, with 7 bases matching TRBD1. Losses at the gene ends were 6 bases for V and 4 bases for J; bases not matched to a gene: 8. In germline, CDR1 is MNHEY, CDR2 SVGAGI. This CDR3 comprises 14 residues.

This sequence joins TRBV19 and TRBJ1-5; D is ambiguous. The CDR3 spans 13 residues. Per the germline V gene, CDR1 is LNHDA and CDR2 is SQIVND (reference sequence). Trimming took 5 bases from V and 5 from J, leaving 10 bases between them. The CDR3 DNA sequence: TGTGCCAGTAGTGATAGTTTATATCAGCCCCAGCATTTT. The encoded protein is CASSDSLYQPQHF.

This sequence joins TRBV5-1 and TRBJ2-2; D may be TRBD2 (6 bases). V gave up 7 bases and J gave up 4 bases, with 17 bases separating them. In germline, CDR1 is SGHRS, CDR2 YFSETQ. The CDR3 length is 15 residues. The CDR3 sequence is CASLPGIGGTGELFF. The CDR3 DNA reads TGCGCCAGCCTCCCCGGGATCGGGGGCACCGGGGAGCTGTTTTTT.

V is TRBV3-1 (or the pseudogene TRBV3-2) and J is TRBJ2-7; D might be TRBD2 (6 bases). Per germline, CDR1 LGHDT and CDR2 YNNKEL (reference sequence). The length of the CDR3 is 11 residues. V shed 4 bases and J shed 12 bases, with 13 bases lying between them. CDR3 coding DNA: TGTGCCAGCAGCCTCCAGGGAGGATGGTACTTC. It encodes CASSLQGGWYF.

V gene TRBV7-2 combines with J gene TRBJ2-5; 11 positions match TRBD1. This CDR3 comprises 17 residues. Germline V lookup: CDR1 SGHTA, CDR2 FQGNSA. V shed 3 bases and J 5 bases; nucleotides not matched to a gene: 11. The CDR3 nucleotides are TGTGCCAGCAGCTTGGGTGTGGGACAGGGGGTCCGGGAGACCCAGTACTTC. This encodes CASSLGVGQGVRETQYF.

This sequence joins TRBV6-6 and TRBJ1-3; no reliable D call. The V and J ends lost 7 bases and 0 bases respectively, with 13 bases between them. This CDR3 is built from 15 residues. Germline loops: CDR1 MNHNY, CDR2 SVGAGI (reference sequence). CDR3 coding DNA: TGTGCCAGCACCCTCGGAGGGATCTCTGGAAACACCATATATTTT. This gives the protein CASTLGGISGNTIYF.

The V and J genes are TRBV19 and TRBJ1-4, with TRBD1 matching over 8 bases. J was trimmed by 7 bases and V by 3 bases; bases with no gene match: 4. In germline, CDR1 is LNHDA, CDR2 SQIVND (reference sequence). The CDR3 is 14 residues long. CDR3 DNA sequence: TGTGCCAGTAGTATCACAGGGGGAGGTGAAAAACTGTTTTTT. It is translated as CASSITGGGEKLFF.

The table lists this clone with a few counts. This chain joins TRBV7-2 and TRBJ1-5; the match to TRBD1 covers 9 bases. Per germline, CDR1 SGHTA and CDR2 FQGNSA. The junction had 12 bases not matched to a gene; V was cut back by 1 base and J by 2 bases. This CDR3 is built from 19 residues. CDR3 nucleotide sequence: TGTGCCAGCAGCTTAGGGAAGGGACAGGGTAGTGTAGGCAATCAGCCCCAGCATTTT. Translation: CASSLGKGQGSVGNQPQHF.

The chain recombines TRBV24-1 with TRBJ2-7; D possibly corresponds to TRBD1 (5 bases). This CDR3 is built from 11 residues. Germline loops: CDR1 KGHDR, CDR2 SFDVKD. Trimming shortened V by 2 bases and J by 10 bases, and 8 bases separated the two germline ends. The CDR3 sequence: CATSDSTAQYF. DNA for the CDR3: TGTGCCACCAGTGATTCGACAGCTCAGTACTTC.